Given below is one TCR beta chain in context. The antigen is undetermined. Treatment denoted: roughly 11-day PBMC culture with coronavirus spike peptide pools or control peptides (ViraFEST assay). Harvesting of the unexposed donor's CD4+ T cells predated the COVID-19 pandemic (2011-2018). The Oncomine TCR Beta short-read assay was what sequenced the DNA obtained from cultured CD4+ T cells. Genomic DNA was taken out of cultured CD4+ T cells by extraction. TCRdb used MiXCR to reprocess the PCR reads, holding one entry per CDR3 protein. Of roughly 8,000 distinct CDR3 sequences detected, approximately 40% appear once; the ten largest clones hold roughly 14%. V gave up 6 bases and J gave up 1 base, with 15 bases separating them. CDR1 is GTSNPN, CDR2 SVGIG, per germline (reference sequence). The CDR3 has 14 amino acids. This entry belongs to a study of vaccination and CD4 T cells after COVID-19. Study details: Overlapping spike peptides served as the stimulus for the cells. These peptides came from SARS-CoV-2 and from the common cold coronaviruses HCoV-NL63, HCoV-OC43 and HCoV-229E. Whole-study results and caveats: Spike mono-reactivity was the property of 304 of 307 vaccine-specific clones in convalescent patients.

The source material was CD4+ T cells from blood, cultured in vitro. The sequence was obtained from a human donor in good health. V gene TRBV30 combines with J gene TRBJ1-1; D may be TRBD1 (6 bases). CDR3 in amino acids: CACRTGNPNTEAFF. CDR3 nucleotide sequence: TGTGCCTGCCGTACAGGGAACCCGAACACTGAAGCTTTCTTT. The variable domain in full, completed from reference TRBV30 and TRBJ1-1, reads SQTIHQWPATLVQPVGSPLSLECTVEGTSNPNLYWYRQAAGRGLQLLFYSVGIGQISSEVPQNLSASRPQDRQFILSSKKLLLSDSGFYLCACRTGNPNTEAFFGQGTRLTVV.